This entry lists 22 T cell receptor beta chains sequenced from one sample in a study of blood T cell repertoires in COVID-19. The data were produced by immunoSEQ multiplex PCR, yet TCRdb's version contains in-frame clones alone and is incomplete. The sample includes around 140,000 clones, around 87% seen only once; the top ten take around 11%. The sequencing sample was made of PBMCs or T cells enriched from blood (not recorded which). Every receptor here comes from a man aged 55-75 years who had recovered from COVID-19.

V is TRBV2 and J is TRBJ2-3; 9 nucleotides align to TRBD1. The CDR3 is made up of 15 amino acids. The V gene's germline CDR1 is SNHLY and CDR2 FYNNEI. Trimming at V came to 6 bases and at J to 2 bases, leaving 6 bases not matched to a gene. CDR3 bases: TGTGCCAGCAGAGGACAGGGGACCTACACAGATACGCAGTATTTT. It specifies CASRGQGTYTDTQYF.

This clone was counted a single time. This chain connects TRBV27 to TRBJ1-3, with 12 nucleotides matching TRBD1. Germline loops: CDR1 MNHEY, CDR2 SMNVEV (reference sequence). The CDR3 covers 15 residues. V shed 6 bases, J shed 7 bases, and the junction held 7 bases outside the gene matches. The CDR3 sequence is CASSRGQGAVNTIYF. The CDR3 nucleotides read TGTGCCAGCAGCCGGGGACAGGGGGCTGTGAACACCATATATTTT.

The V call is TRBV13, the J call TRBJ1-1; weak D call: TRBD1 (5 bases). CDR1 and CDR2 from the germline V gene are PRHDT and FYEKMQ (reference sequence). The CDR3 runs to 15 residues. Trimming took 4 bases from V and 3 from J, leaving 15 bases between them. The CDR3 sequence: CASSSQTVLDTEAFF. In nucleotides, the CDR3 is TGTGCCAGCAGCTCTCAGACAGTCTTGGACACTGAAGCTTTCTTT.

In DNA, the CDR3 is TGTGCCAGCAGCCGGGGGGGAGAAAAACTGTTTTTT. Translation gives CASSRGGEKLFF. The chain links TRBV6-5 to TRBJ1-4; weak D call: TRBD1 (5 bases). The germline CDR1 and CDR2 sequences are MNHEY and SVGAGI. This CDR3 has 12 amino acids. V lost 6 bases and J lost 8, with 10 bases in between.

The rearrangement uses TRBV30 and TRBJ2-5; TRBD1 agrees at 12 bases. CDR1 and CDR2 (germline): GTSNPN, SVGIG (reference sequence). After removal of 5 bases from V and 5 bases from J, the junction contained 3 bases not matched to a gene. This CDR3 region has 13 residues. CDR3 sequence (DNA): TGTGCCTGGGGGACAGGGGGCAGGGAGACCCAGTACTTC. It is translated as CAWGTGGRETQYF.

CDR3 protein: CAISVDRVTDTQYF. In nucleotides, the CDR3 is TGTGCCATCAGTGTGGACAGGGTAACAGATACGCAGTATTTT. This chain connects TRBV10-3 to TRBJ2-3; 8 bases align to TRBD1. The CDR3 contains 14 residues. V dropped 4 bases and J dropped 3; count of bases not matched to a gene: 3. From germline, CDR1 is ENHRY and CDR2 SYGVKD.

CDR3 sequence (DNA): TGTGCCAGCAGCCGACCTAGCGGCCTCTCCTACGAGCAGTACTTC. As protein: CASSRPSGLSYEQYF. The chain is built from TRBV5-4 and TRBJ2-7; 7 nucleotides align to TRBD2. The germline V gene has CDR1 SGHNT and CDR2 YYREEE (reference sequence). This CDR3 is 15 amino acids long. With 4 bases clipped from V and 0 bases from J, the junction kept 7 bases outside the gene matches.

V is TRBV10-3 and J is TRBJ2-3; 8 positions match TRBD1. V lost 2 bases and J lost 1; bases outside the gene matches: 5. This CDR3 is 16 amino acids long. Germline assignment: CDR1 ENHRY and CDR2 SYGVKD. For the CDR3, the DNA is TGTGCCATCAGTGAGGACAGGGGTGTCCGCACAGATACGCAGTATTTT. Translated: CAISEDRGVRTDTQYF.

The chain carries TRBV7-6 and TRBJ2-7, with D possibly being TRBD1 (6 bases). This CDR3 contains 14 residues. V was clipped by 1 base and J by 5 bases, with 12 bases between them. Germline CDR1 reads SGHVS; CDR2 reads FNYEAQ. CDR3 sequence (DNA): TGTGCCAGCAGCTTAGGGGGGCGCTCGGACGAGCAGTACTTC. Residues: CASSLGGRSDEQYF.

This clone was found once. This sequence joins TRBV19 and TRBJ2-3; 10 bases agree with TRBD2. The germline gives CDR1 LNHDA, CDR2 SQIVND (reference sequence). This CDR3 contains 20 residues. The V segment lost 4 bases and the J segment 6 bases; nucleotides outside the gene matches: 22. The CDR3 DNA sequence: TGTGCCAGTAGTAGTAGGGCTAGCGGGAGTGGTCCCCTTGGTTCTGATACGCAGTATTTT. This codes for CASSSRASGSGPLGSDTQYF. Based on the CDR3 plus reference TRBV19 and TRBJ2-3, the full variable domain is DGGITQSPKYLFRKEGQNVTLSCEQNLNHDAMYWYRQDPGQGLRLIYYSQIVNDFQKGDIAEGYSVSREKKESFPLTVTSAQKNPTAFYLCASSSRASGSGPLGSDTQYFGPGTRLTVL.

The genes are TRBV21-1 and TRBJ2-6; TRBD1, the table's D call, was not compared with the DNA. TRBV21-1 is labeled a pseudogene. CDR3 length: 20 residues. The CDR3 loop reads CASSKGVDRARDSGANVLTF. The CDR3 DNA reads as TGTGCCAGCAGCAAAGGCGTGGACAGGGCAAGGGACTCTGGGGCCAACGTCCTGACTTTC.

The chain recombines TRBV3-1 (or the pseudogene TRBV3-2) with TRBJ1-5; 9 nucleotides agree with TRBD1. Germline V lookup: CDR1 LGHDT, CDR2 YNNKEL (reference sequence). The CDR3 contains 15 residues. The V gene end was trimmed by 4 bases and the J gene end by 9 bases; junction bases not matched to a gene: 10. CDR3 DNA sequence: TGTGCCAGCAGCCTGACCCCGGGACAGGGACCGCCCCAGCATTTT. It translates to CASSLTPGQGPPQHF.

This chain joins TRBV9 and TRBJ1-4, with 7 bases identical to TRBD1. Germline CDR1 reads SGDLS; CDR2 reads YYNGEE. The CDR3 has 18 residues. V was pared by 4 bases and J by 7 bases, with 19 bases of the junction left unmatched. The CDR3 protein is CASSPHRLVTGLGEKLFF. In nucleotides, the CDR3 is TGTGCCAGCAGCCCCCACCGGTTAGTGACAGGGCTGGGTGAAAAACTGTTTTTT.

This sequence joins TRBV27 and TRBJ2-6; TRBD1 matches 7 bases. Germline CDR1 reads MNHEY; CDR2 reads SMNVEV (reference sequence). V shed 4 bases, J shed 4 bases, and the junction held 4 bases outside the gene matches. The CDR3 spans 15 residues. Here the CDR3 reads CASSWTGQGANVLTF. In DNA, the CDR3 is TGTGCCAGCAGTTGGACAGGTCAAGGGGCCAACGTCCTGACTTTC.

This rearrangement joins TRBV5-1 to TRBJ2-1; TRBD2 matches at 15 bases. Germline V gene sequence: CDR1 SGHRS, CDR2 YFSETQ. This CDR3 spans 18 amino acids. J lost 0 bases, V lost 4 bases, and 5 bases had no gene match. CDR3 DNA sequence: TGCGCCAGCAGCCCCGGGACTAGCGGGGGGAGCTCCTACAATGAGCAGTTCTTC. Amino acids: CASSPGTSGGSSYNEQFF.

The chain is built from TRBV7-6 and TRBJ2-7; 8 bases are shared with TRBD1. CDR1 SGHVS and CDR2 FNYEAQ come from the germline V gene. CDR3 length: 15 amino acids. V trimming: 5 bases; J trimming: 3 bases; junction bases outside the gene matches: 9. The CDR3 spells CASSVAFGQGYEQYF. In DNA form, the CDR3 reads TGTGCCAGCAGCGTCGCTTTCGGACAGGGCTACGAGCAGTACTTC.

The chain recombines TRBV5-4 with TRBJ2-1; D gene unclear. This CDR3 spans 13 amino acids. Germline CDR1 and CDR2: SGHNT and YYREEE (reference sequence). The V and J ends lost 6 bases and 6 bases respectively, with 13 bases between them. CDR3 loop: CASTSGPTNEQFF. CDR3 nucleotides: TGTGCCAGCACCTCTGGGCCGACCAATGAGCAGTTCTTC.

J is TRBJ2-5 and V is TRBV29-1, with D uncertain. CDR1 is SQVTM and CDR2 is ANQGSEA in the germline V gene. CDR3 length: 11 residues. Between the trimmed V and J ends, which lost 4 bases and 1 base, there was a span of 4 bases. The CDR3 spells CSVALQETQYF. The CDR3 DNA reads TGCAGCGTTGCCCTCCAAGAGACCCAGTACTTC.

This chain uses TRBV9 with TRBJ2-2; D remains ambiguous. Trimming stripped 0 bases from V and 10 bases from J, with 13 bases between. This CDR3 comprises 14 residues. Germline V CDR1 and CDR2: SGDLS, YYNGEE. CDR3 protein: CASSVGSLGVELFF. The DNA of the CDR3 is TGTGCCAGCAGCGTAGGGAGCCTAGGAGTGGAGCTGTTTTTT.

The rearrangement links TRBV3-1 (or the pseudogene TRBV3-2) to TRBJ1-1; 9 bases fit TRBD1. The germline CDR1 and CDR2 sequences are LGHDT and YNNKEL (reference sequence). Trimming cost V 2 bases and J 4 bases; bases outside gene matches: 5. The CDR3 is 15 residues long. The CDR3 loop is CASSQPDRGSTEAFF. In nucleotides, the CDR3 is TGTGCCAGCAGCCAACCTGACAGGGGGAGCACTGAAGCTTTCTTT.

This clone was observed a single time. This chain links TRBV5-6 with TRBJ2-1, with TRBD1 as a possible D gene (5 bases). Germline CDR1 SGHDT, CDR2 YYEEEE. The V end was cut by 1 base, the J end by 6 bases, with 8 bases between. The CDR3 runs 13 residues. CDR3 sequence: CASSLNQGNEQFF. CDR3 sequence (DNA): TGTGCCAGCAGCTTGAACCAGGGCAATGAGCAGTTCTTC.

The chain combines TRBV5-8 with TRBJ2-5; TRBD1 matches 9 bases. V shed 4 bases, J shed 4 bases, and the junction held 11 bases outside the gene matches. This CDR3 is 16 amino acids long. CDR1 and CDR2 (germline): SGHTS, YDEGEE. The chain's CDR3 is CASSQRQGVQGETQYF. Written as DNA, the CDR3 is TGTGCCAGCAGCCAGCGACAGGGGGTACAGGGAGAGACCCAGTACTTC.